The 15 T cell receptor beta chains presented below share a single source sample, sequenced in a study of T cells in Graves' hyperthyroidism and ophthalmopathy. Amplification of TCR beta CDR3 regions used RNA as the template. HTBI primers were employed in a first-round RT-PCR of the TCR CDR3. One entry per CDR3 protein, called by TCRdb with MiXCR from the multiplex PCR reads. This table holds hundreds of thousands of distinct CDR3 sequences, about 35% found once. Source material: blood. The source is a woman aged 40 to 50 with Graves' hyperthyroidism.

This clonotype has a count of ten or more. The rearrangement links TRBV20-1 to TRBJ1-5, with D maybe TRBD1 (5 bases). The V gene lost 5 bases and the J gene lost 5 bases, with 19 bases spanning the gap. The CDR3 runs to 15 residues. CDR1 and CDR2 from the germline V gene are DFQATT and SNEGSKA (reference sequence). The CDR3 is CSAPPQGRVDQPQHF. The CDR3 bases are TGCAGTGCTCCCCCCCAGGGACGGGTGGATCAGCCCCAGCATTTT.

This clonotype was observed a single time. This sequence may be a read error, since a much larger clone differs from it by one base. For the CDR3, the DNA is TGTGCCAGCAGCTTAGTGACGAGGAGTGGCACTGAAGCTTCCTTT. The encoded protein is CASSLVTRSGTEASF. V gene TRBV7-2 combines with J gene TRBJ1-1, with D unresolved. The CDR3 has 15 amino acids. Germline loops: CDR1 SGHTA, CDR2 FQGNSA.

This clonotype has more than one count but fewer than ten. This chain connects TRBV4-1 to TRBJ2-7, with D possibly called TRBD1 or TRBD2 (5 bases each). CDR3 size: 14 residues. Germline values: CDR1 MGHRA, CDR2 YSYEKL. Trimming stripped 9 bases from V and 8 bases from J, with 23 bases between. The CDR3 region has the DNA TGCGCCAGTAGACCTGGGGGTCCGGTGTTGAAGCAGTACTTC. Its protein is CASRPGGPVLKQYF.

This clonotype was found a few times. The CDR3 sequence is CASTTGDSAYEQYF. The CDR3 DNA is TGTGCCAGCACTACAGGGGACAGTGCCTACGAGCAGTACTTC. The chain uses TRBV7-9 and TRBJ2-7; 7 bases are a match to TRBD1. The CDR3 contains 14 residues. The V gene's germline CDR1 is SEHNR and CDR2 FQNEAQ (reference sequence). J was trimmed by 2 bases and V by 7 bases; bases with no gene match: 8.

Comments on this clonotype: A much more abundant neighbour one base away suggests this may be a read error. The chain links TRBV25-1 to TRBJ1-2; no clear D. Germline V gene lookup returns CDR1 MGHDK and CDR2 SYGVNS. This CDR3 is 14 amino acids long. The CDR3 reads CASSLRKANYGHTF. The CDR3 bases are TGTGCCAGCAGTTTAAGGAAAGCTAACTATGGCCACACCTTC.

The chain carries TRBV5-4 and TRBJ1-1; D call uncertain. This CDR3 contains 14 residues. Germline V gives CDR1 SGHNT, CDR2 YYREEE (reference sequence). Trimming took off 2 bases at V and 2 bases at J, with 10 bases between the two ends. The CDR3 DNA reads as TGTGCCAGCAGCTTAGGACTTGCTAACACTGAAGCTTTCTTT. This translates into CASSLGLANTEAFF.

The table lists this clonotype with a few counts. The gene calls are TRBV7-9 and TRBJ1-1; a weak D match, TRBD1 (5 bases). V was trimmed by 3 bases and J by 1 base, leaving 18 bases between them. The CDR3 is made up of 17 amino acids. Germline CDR1 is SEHNR and CDR2 is FQNEAQ (reference sequence). CDR3 sequence (DNA): TGTGCCAGCAGCTTTGGGGGTAGGACCATAGGGAACACTGAAGCTTTCTTT. Protein product: CASSFGGRTIGNTEAFF.

Comment on this clonotype: Given a much more abundant clone one base away, this may be a read error. CDR3 coding DNA: TGCAGTGCGGAACAGGGAGGAGACGGGCAGTACTTC. Its protein product is CSAEQGGDGQYF. The rearrangement uses TRBV20-1 and TRBJ2-7; D may correspond to TRBD1 or TRBD2 (6 bases each). This CDR3 is built from 12 residues. Looked up from germline, CDR1 is DFQATT and CDR2 is SNEGSKA (reference sequence). Between the trimmed V and J ends, which lost 6 bases and 9 bases, there was a span of 18 bases.

This clonotype showed up just a few times. The chain couples TRBV4-3 to TRBJ2-7; TRBD1 aligns across 10 bases. The CDR3 has 17 amino acids. The V segment lost 0 bases and the J segment 2 bases; nucleotides outside the gene matches: 7. The germline CDR1 and CDR2 sequences are LGHNA and YSLEER. The CDR3: CASSQDLLGTGAYEQYF. CDR3 nucleotide sequence: TGCGCCAGCAGCCAAGATCTCCTCGGGACAGGGGCCTACGAGCAGTACTTC.

This clonotype was counted a few times. One junction end does not reproduce the germline sequence, and a read error may be involved. V is TRBV5-8 and J is TRBJ2-2; D could derive from TRBD1 or TRBD2 (5 bases each). CDR3 length: 13 residues. Germline CDR1 SGHTS, CDR2 YDEGEE. The CDR3 sequence is CASSLVGTEELFF. The CDR3 DNA is TGTGCCAGCAGCTTGGTCGGGACCGAGGAGCTGTTTTTT.

The rearrangement joins TRBV6-1 to TRBJ2-7; unclear D gene. The length of the CDR3 is 14 residues. Germline CDR1 is MNHNS and CDR2 is SASEGT. Trimming took off 2 bases at V and 0 bases at J, with 8 bases between the two ends. The CDR3 sequence: CASSEQWFSYEQYF. The CDR3 DNA follows: TGTGCCAGCAGTGAACAATGGTTCTCCTACGAGCAGTACTTC.

There are a few counts of this clonotype. The chain uses TRBV7-2 and TRBJ2-3; no clear D gene. Trimming stripped 11 bases from V and 1 base from J, with 13 bases between. The CDR3 length is 13 residues. CDR1 SGHTA and CDR2 FQGNSA come from the germline V gene. DNA for the CDR3: TGTGCCCTTCTCGAGGCAGGCACAGATACGCAGTATTTT. As protein: CALLEAGTDTQYF.

As to this clonotype: A much larger clonotype is one base distant, so this may be a read error. This chain links TRBV2 with TRBJ1-5; tentatively, D is TRBD1 (5 bases). Germline lookup yields CDR1 SNHLY and CDR2 FYNNEI. The CDR3 covers 16 residues. CDR3 DNA sequence: TGTACCAGCAGTCAGAGACAGATGAATAGCAATCAGCCCCAGCATTTT. As protein: CTSSQRQMNSNQPQHF.

The rearrangement links TRBV5-6 to TRBJ1-5; D unclear. The CDR3 covers 17 residues. Deletions cut 6 bases from V and 0 bases from J, with 19 bases between. In germline, CDR1 is SGHDT, CDR2 YYEEEE. The CDR3 nucleotides read TGTGCCAGCACCTCCTTTGGGCAGAGAGATAGCAATCAGCCCCAGCATTTT. This sequence encodes CASTSFGQRDSNQPQHF.

This clonotype was seen more than once but under ten times. V gene TRBV12-5 combines with J gene TRBJ2-2; the D call may be TRBD1 or TRBD2 (5 bases each). CDR1 and CDR2 (germline): LGHNT, FRNRAP. The CDR3 is 16 amino acids. Trimming shortened V by 0 bases and J by 1 base, and 9 bases separated the two germline ends. CDR3 sequence: CASGLVLRGNTGELFF. The CDR3, as DNA: TGTGCTAGTGGTTTGGTACTGAGGGGGAACACCGGGGAGCTGTTTTTT.